These 17 T cell receptor beta chains were all obtained from the same sample, sequenced in a study of Ad26.COV2.S vaccination and SARS-CoV-2 variants. Treatment noted: roughly 18 received Ad26.COV2.S at low or high dose, single or two shots; several received placebo; per-sample allocation not given. On day 63 after the first injection, vaccine and placebo recipients gave samples. Libraries were prepared by immunoSEQ multiplex PCR; TCRdb keeps only in-frame clonotypes and omits some of them. Among 500,000 or so clones listed, 87% were seen once. The sample here was peripheral blood, taken in a trial of Ad26.COV2.S vaccine versus placebo. All receptors come from a person between 18 and 65 years old who received the Ad26.COV2.S COVID-19 vaccine or a placebo.

In its sample, this clone was seen once. The chain combines TRBV18 with TRBJ2-1; D possibly corresponds to TRBD2 (7 bases). Germline-derived CDR1 and CDR2 are KGHSH and LQKENI. V lost 6 bases and J 8 bases, leaving 23 bases between the germline ends. This CDR3 is built from 16 residues. The chain's CDR3 is CASSRERGRAGDEQFF. In DNA form, the CDR3 reads TGTGCCAGCTCTCGTGAAAGGGGGAGGGCCGGAGATGAGCAGTTCTTC.

This chain links TRBV24-1 with TRBJ2-3; no reliable D call. The V and J ends lost 5 bases and 5 bases respectively, with 19 bases between them. CDR3 size: 16 residues. Looked up from germline, CDR1 is KGHDR and CDR2 is SFDVKD. The CDR3 region has the DNA TGTGCCACCAGTGTAGGAGCGACTCAAGTCGGAGATACGCAGTATTTT. Its translation is CATSVGATQVGDTQYF.

The J gene is TRBJ2-5, the V gene TRBV5-1, with 8 bases identical to TRBD1. Germline V gene sequence: CDR1 SGHRS, CDR2 YFSETQ. After removal of 5 bases from V and 4 bases from J, the junction contained 7 bases not matched to a gene. The CDR3 sequence is 14 residues long. The CDR3 DNA sequence: TGCGCCAGCAGAGTCGACAGGGGTTCAGAGACCCAGTACTTC. This gives the protein CASRVDRGSETQYF.

V and J are TRBV5-4 and TRBJ2-3; 11 positions match TRBD2. From germline, CDR1 is SGHNT and CDR2 YYREEE (reference sequence). V lost 5 bases, J lost 1 base, and 6 bases stayed unmatched. The CDR3 sequence is 16 residues long. CDR3 DNA sequence: TGTGCCAGCAGACCCCTAGCGGGAGGACGCACAGATACGCAGTATTTT. Protein: CASRPLAGGRTDTQYF.

The chain is built from TRBV12-3 or TRBV12-4 and TRBJ1-2, with D unresolved. The CDR3 loop spans 13 amino acids. V lost 6 bases, J lost 7 bases, and 15 bases lay in between. The CDR3 DNA reads as TGTGCCAGCAGGCTGTTGGGAGGCTCTGGCTACACCTTC. This gives the protein CASRLLGGSGYTF.

This clone appeared a few times. The genes are TRBV19 and TRBJ1-1; no definite D call. Germline CDR1 is LNHDA and CDR2 is SQIVND (reference sequence). Trimming shortened V by 5 bases and J by 0 bases, and 7 bases separated the two germline ends. This CDR3 region has 13 residues. The CDR3 bases are TGTGCCAGTAGTTACCCCTTGAACACTGAAGCTTTCTTT. Protein: CASSYPLNTEAFF. The full variable domain, in which reference TRBV19 and TRBJ1-1 provide the parts outside the CDR3, is DGGITQSPKYLFRKEGQNVTLSCEQNLNHDAMYWYRQDPGQGLRLIYYSQIVNDFQKGDIAEGYSVSREKKESFPLTVTSAQKNPTAFYLCASSYPLNTEAFFGQGTRLTVV.

The chain links TRBV13 to TRBJ2-1; 8 nucleotides match TRBD1. Per the germline V gene, CDR1 is PRHDT and CDR2 is FYEKMQ (reference sequence). The V gene end was trimmed by 3 bases and the J gene end by 6 bases; junction bases not matched to a gene: 7. This CDR3 contains 15 residues. This CDR3 reads CASSLFGTGGNEQFF. CDR3 nucleotides: TGTGCCAGCAGCTTGTTCGGGACAGGTGGCAATGAGCAGTTCTTC.

A single count supports this clone. The chain links TRBV7-2 to TRBJ1-1, with D unresolved. V was pared by 5 bases and J by 1 base, with 23 bases between. CDR1 is SGHTA and CDR2 is FQGNSA in the germline V gene. The length of the CDR3 is 18 residues. The CDR3 nucleotides are TGTGCCAGCAGCCTATTACCCCCGACCTCGCACGGGAACACTGAAGCTTTCTTT. Translating it yields CASSLLPPTSHGNTEAFF.

The chain links TRBV6-6 to TRBJ2-1, with 7 bases that match TRBD2. V lost 2 bases and J lost 0; bases outside the gene matches: 4. Germline-derived CDR1 and CDR2 are MNHNY and SVGAGI (reference sequence). This CDR3 is built from 16 residues. CDR3 region: CASSYGGGSSYNEQFF. In nucleotides, the CDR3 is TGTGCCAGCAGTTACGGCGGGGGTAGCTCCTACAATGAGCAGTTCTTC.

This clone appeared a few times. The chain couples TRBV24-1 to TRBJ2-7; D ambiguous. Germline CDR1 is KGHDR and CDR2 is SFDVKD. V dropped 6 bases and J dropped 7 bases, with 15 bases sitting between them. The CDR3 sequence is 13 residues long. The CDR3 loop reads CATSKSPSGEQYF. In DNA, the CDR3 is TGTGCCACCAGTAAGTCCCCATCCGGAGAGCAGTACTTC.

This clone has just a few counts. The chain employs TRBV6-6 and TRBJ1-6; D possibly corresponds to TRBD1 (5 bases). Germline values: CDR1 MNHNY, CDR2 SVGAGI (reference sequence). Trimming stripped 3 bases from V and 0 bases from J, with 9 bases between. This CDR3 region has 16 residues. Here the CDR3 reads CASSYGAGSYNSPLHF. The CDR3 nucleotides are TGTGCCAGCAGTTATGGGGCGGGCTCCTATAATTCACCCCTCCACTTT.

This chain connects TRBV6-6 to TRBJ2-2; no definite D call. This CDR3 spans 16 amino acids. Germline V gene data show CDR1 as MNHNY and CDR2 as SVGAGI (reference sequence). V was trimmed by 4 bases and J by 5 bases, leaving 17 bases between them. DNA for the CDR3: TGTGCCAGCAGTTTGACCATGGAACTGCTTACCGGGGAGCTGTTTTTT. Its translation is CASSLTMELLTGELFF.

As regards this clone: One end of the junction does not line up with germline, which may come from a read error. This chain connects TRBV19 to TRBJ2-1; possible D gene TRBD2, 5 bases. This CDR3 region has 16 residues. Germline V gene data show CDR1 as LNHDA and CDR2 as SQIVND (reference sequence). The CDR3 nucleotides read TGTGCCAGTAGTCCCCCTGGGAGTGCTTCCTACTATGAGCAGTTCTTC. Residues: CASSPPGSASYYEQFF.

The chain couples TRBV5-1 to TRBJ2-7; TRBD1 aligns across 10 bases. The germline gives CDR1 SGHRS, CDR2 YFSETQ. CDR3 length equals 15 residues. With V trimmed by 0 bases and J by 3 bases, 3 bases remained unmatched. The CDR3 protein is CASSLEWTGGYEQYF. For the CDR3, the DNA is TGCGCCAGCAGCTTGGAGTGGACAGGGGGCTACGAGCAGTACTTC. Variable domain in full (rest from reference TRBV5-1 and TRBJ2-7): KAGVTQTPRYLIKTRGQQVTLSCSPISGHRSVSWYQQTPGQGLQFLFEYFSETQRNKGNFPGRFSGRQFSNSRSEMNVSTLELGDSALYLCASSLEWTGGYEQYFGPGTRLTVT.

The chain is built from TRBV18 and TRBJ2-1, with TRBD2 matching over 9 bases. The CDR3 extends over 15 amino acids. Germline CDR1 and CDR2: KGHSH and LQKENI. The ends lost 3 bases at V and 5 bases at J; junction bases unmatched: 5. CDR3 nucleotide sequence: TGTGCCAGCTCACCGGGCGGGAGGGAGAACAATGAGCAGTTCTTC. Protein: CASSPGGRENNEQFF. Looking up the rest from reference TRBV18 and TRBJ2-1 gives the full variable domain: NAGVMQNPRHLVRRRGQEARLRCSPMKGHSHVYWYRQLPEEGLKFMVYLQKENIIDESGMPKERFSAEFPKEGPSILRIQQVVRGDSAAYFCASSPGGRENNEQFFGPGTRLTVL.

The V gene is TRBV21-1, the J gene TRBJ2-1; the table's D call, TRBD2, was not checked against the DNA. TRBV21-1 represents a pseudogene. The CDR3 is made up of 11 amino acids. CDR3 in DNA: TGTGCCAGCAGCACCGACAATGAGCAGTTCTTC. As protein: CASSTDNEQFF.

This clone was found once. The chain employs TRBV5-1 and TRBJ2-7; TRBD2 is a possible D gene (6 bases). Germline V gives CDR1 SGHRS, CDR2 YFSETQ. V was pared by 6 bases and J by 5 bases, with 12 bases between. This CDR3 is built from 12 residues. The CDR3 reads CASKEGLDEQYF. The CDR3 DNA is TGCGCCAGCAAGGAGGGGTTGGACGAGCAGTACTTC.